The rows below give T cell receptor beta chains drawn from one sample of a study of blood T cell repertoires in COVID-19. Libraries were prepared by immunoSEQ multiplex PCR; TCRdb keeps only in-frame clonotypes and omits some of them. The table records about 250,000 clones, approximately 85% of them present only once. Sequencing was done on a sample of peripheral blood. All receptors derive from a human donor with COVID-19, enrolled during active disease. The donor label of this sample is uncertain. Both conserved end residues are part of each CDR3. D genes are given only for firm matches. Only part of the rows carry a size: once, few, many, or a class if the clone is expanded.

j_call d_call v_call clone_size cdr3_aa cdr3_nt
TRBJ1-5 - TRBV5-8 - CASSLRDQPQHF TGTGCCAGCAGCTTGCGGGATCAGCCCCAGCATTTT
TRBJ2-5 - TRBV4-1 - CASSQDSVSQETQYF TGCGCCAGCAGCCAAGACTCCGTATCCCAAGAGACCCAGTACTTC
TRBJ2-2 - TRBV5-1 - CASSLEGRGETGELFF TGCGCCAGCAGCTTGGAGGGCAGGGGGGAGACCGGGGAGCTGTTTTTT
TRBJ1-1 - TRBV5-4 - CASSSINTEAFF TGTGCCAGCAGCTCTATTAACACTGAAGCTTTCTTT
TRBJ2-2 TRBD2 TRBV19 - CASQTSGGAGELFF TGTGCCAGCCAGACTAGCGGAGGCGCCGGGGAGCTGTTTTTT
TRBJ1-1 - TRBV5-5 - CASSLGTSEAFF TGTGCCAGCAGCTTGGGGACATCTGAAGCTTTCTTT
TRBJ1-1 TRBD1 TRBV12-3/TRBV12-4 - CASSSTGGSEAFF TGTGCCAGCAGTTCGACAGGGGGTAGTGAAGCTTTCTTT
TRBJ1-1 - TRBV7-8 few CASSLSAGIGTEAFF TGTGCCAGCAGCTTATCTGCAGGGATCGGCACTGAAGCTTTCTTT
TRBJ2-1 TRBD1 TRBV10-3 medium-sized CAISGGQGSISYNEQFF TGTGCCATCAGTGGGGGACAGGGGAGCATCTCCTACAATGAGCAGTTCTTC
TRBJ1-4 TRBD1 TRBV20-1 - CSASLTGGWEKLFF TGCAGTGCTAGTCTGACAGGGGGCTGGGAAAAACTGTTTTTT
TRBJ1-5 - TRBV12-3/TRBV12-4 few CASNRAGQPQHF TGTGCCAGTAATAGGGCGGGTCAGCCCCAGCATTTT
TRBJ1-5 - TRBV5-6 - CASSTFAPGRDQPQHF TGTGCCAGCAGCACCTTTGCCCCGGGGAGGGATCAGCCCCAGCATTTT
TRBJ1-1 - TRBV18 - CASSPLQVGHTEAFF TGTGCCAGCTCACCTCTCCAGGTGGGGCACACTGAAGCTTTCTTT
TRBJ2-7 TRBD2 TRBV10-2 - CASRTTSGAAYEQYF TGCGCCAGCAGGACGACTAGCGGGGCTGCCTACGAGCAGTACTTC
TRBJ2-1 TRBD2 TRBV10-1 - CASSRGGRGEQFF TGCGCCAGCAGCCGCGGCGGGAGGGGTGAGCAGTTCTTC
TRBJ2-1 TRBD2 TRBV4-2 - CASSQLAGASYNEQFF TGTGCCAGCAGCCAACTAGCGGGAGCCTCCTACAATGAGCAGTTCTTC
TRBJ1-3 - TRBV2 - CASSVDRLSGNTIYF TGTGCCAGCAGTGTGGACAGACTCTCTGGAAACACCATATATTTT
TRBJ2-1 - TRBV5-4 - CASSPSRSSRDEQFF TGTGCCAGCAGCCCCTCCCGGTCATCGCGGGATGAGCAGTTCTTC
TRBJ2-1 - TRBV9 - CATSFGSGEEQFF TGTGCCACCTCCTTCGGCTCGGGTGAGGAGCAGTTCTTC
TRBJ2-2 TRBD2 TRBV4-3 - CASSQSSGSGGTGELFF TGCGCCAGCAGCCAATCCAGCGGGAGCGGGGGCACCGGGGAGCTGTTTTTT
TRBJ2-5 - TRBV5-1 once CASSLIPREAQYF TGCGCCAGCAGCCTTATCCCAAGAGAGGCCCAGTACTTC
TRBJ2-1 - TRBV21-1 - CASSSQGQVHLLGSYNEQFF TGTGCCAGCAGCAGCCAGGGACAGGTCCATCTACTAGGCTCCTACAATGAGCAGTTCTTC
TRBJ1-1 - TRBV19 - CASSIAGGTEAFF TGTGCCAGTAGTATAGCAGGTGGGACTGAAGCTTTCTTT
TRBJ1-6 - TRBV3-1/TRBV3-2 - CASSQDFGQLNNSPLHF TGTGCCAGCAGCCAAGATTTTGGACAGCTTAATAATTCACCCCTCCACTTT
TRBJ2-3 TRBD1 TRBV12-5 - CASGLVTGGGVTDTQYF TGTGCTAGTGGTTTGGTCACAGGGGGAGGTGTCACAGATACGCAGTATTTT
TRBJ2-7 TRBD2 TRBV18 - CASSPTSGPGEQYF TGTGCCAGCTCGCCGACTAGCGGCCCCGGAGAGCAGTACTTC
TRBJ2-2 - TRBV5-1 - CASSLAPGGDTGELFF TGCGCCAGCAGCTTGGCCCCCGGCGGTGACACCGGGGAGCTGTTTTTT
TRBJ2-7 - TRBV3-1/TRBV3-2 - CASSQDKRNYEQYF TGTGCCAGCAGCCAAGATAAGAGAAACTACGAGCAGTACTTC
TRBJ1-5 - TRBV12-3/TRBV12-4 - CASSLVNQPQHF TGTGCCAGCAGTCTCGTCAATCAGCCCCAGCATTTT
TRBJ2-1 TRBD1 TRBV19 - CASSIDRDGGIEQFF TGTGCCAGTAGTATTGACAGGGATGGTGGTATTGAGCAGTTCTTC
TRBJ2-1 TRBD2 TRBV5-5 - CASSLGLAGGLNEQFF TGTGCCAGCAGCTTGGGCCTAGCGGGAGGGCTGAATGAGCAGTTCTTC
TRBJ2-3 - TRBV5-4 - CASSLDQTSTDTQYF TGTGCCAGCAGCTTGGACCAGACTAGCACAGATACGCAGTATTTT
TRBJ2-1 TRBD1 TRBV5-4 - CASSLGNRDRGYNEQFF TGTGCCAGCAGCTTGGGAAACCGGGACAGGGGTTACAATGAGCAGTTCTTC
TRBJ2-7 TRBD2 TRBV5-8 - CASSLRLAGGSYEQYF TGTGCCAGCAGCTTGCGGTTGGCGGGAGGCTCCTACGAGCAGTACTTC
TRBJ2-2 - TRBV19 - CASTQGSWPGELFF TGTGCCAGTACCCAGGGCTCTTGGCCCGGGGAGCTGTTTTTT
TRBJ2-7 - TRBV2 - CASRQEVAYEQYF TGTGCCAGCAGGCAGGAAGTGGCCTACGAGCAGTACTTC
TRBJ2-1 TRBD2 TRBV2 - CATKRESSYNEQFF TGTGCAACCAAGCGGGAGAGCTCCTACAATGAGCAGTTCTTC
TRBJ1-1 - TRBV6-5 - CASSYRRSPNTEAFF TGTGCCAGCAGTTACCGTCGGTCACCGAACACTGAAGCTTTCTTT
TRBJ2-3 - TRBV28 - CASSFVVGGRSDTQYF TGTGCCAGCAGTTTCGTAGTGGGAGGACGTTCAGATACGCAGTATTTT
TRBJ2-7 - TRBV19 - CASSIRTASYEQYF TGTGCCAGTAGTATAAGGACAGCGTCCTACGAGCAGTACTTC
TRBJ2-1 - TRBV12-3/TRBV12-4 - CASSLNADEQFF TGTGCCAGCAGTTTAAATGCGGATGAGCAGTTCTTC
TRBJ1-4 - TRBV6-5 - CAGGGYNLNEKLFF TGTGCCGGCGGGGGATATAATCTCAATGAAAAACTGTTTTTT
TRBJ2-1 - TRBV11-3 once CASSLGVGAYNEQFF TGTGCCAGCAGCTTAGGAGTGGGAGCCTACAATGAGCAGTTCTTC
TRBJ1-3 - TRBV30 - CAWSPFSSGNTIYF TGTGCCTGGAGTCCTTTCAGCTCTGGAAACACCATATATTTT
TRBJ1-1 - TRBV29-1 - CSVGGTREAFF TGCAGCGTTGGAGGGACAAGAGAAGCTTTCTTT
TRBJ2-1 - TRBV28 - CASSTINGLIGYNEQFF TGTGCCAGCAGTACTATAAACGGCTTAATTGGCTACAATGAGCAGTTCTTC
TRBJ1-2 - TRBV6-6 - CASSYRDNVYGYTF TGTGCCAGCAGTTACAGGGACAACGTCTATGGCTACACCTTC
TRBJ2-4 TRBD1 TRBV7-3 - CASSRAGGAENIQYF TGTGCCAGCAGCCGAGCAGGGGGCGCCGAAAACATTCAGTACTTC
TRBJ2-3 TRBD2 TRBV6-1 - CASSEIPGGLDTQYF TGTGCCAGCAGTGAAATTCCGGGAGGGTTGGATACGCAGTATTTT
TRBJ1-5 TRBD1 TRBV6-6 - CASSYPDRGHQPQHF TGTGCCAGCAGTTACCCGGACAGGGGACATCAGCCCCAGCATTTT
TRBJ1-1 - TRBV2 - CASNTYMNTEAFF TGTGCCAGCAATACCTATATGAACACTGAAGCTTTCTTT
TRBJ2-7 TRBD2 TRBV6-5 - CASSRQREGRYEQYF TGTGCCAGCAGCCGCCAGCGGGAGGGCCGCTACGAGCAGTACTTC